A single T cell receptor (beta chain) is shown here with its context. This sample was included in a study of identical twins. MiXCR, run by TCRdb on the 5' RACE reads, gives a single entry per CDR3 protein. In the table there are fewer than 900,000 distinct CDR3 sequences, 21% of which are singletons. The CDR3 consists of 13 residues. V lost 4 bases and J lost 6, with 13 bases in between. These sequences were also reported in another study, on T cells expressing NK-cell markers.

Sequencing input: PBMCs. The rearrangement uses TRBV12-3 or TRBV12-4 and TRBJ2-7, with a tentative D call TRBD2 (6 bases). This sequence was found in a young woman in good health. CDR3 region: CASSWGREVEQYF. CDR3 sequence (DNA): TGTGCCAGCAGTTGGGGCAGGGAGGTCGAGCAGTACTTC.